These 29 T cell receptor beta chains were all obtained from the same sample, sequenced in a study of neurological immune-mediated disorders (dated by TCRdb to about 2019). Receptor libraries were prepared by 5' RACE. For sequencing, an Illumina HiSeq 2500 was employed. The raw public reads went through TCRdb reprocessing: fastp at Q25, MiXCR clone calling, in-frame beta chains kept. One record per CDR3 amino acid sequence lists the most common genes and DNA. The sample table shows roughly 61,000 distinct CDR3 sequences, and 24% are seen once. 4.6% of the sample lies in the top ten. In light of the paper, this sample's time point label describes: technical triplicate 2. Sequencing used PBMCs. The receptors shown here come from a man aged 55-75 years with HTLV-1-associated myelopathy (HAM/TSP).

This clonotype has a count of ten or more. This chain uses TRBV10-3 with TRBJ2-6; 7 nucleotides match TRBD1. Trimming took 7 bases from V and 1 from J; bases not matched to a gene: 10. Germline CDR1 reads ENHRY; CDR2 reads SYGVKD. This CDR3 is built from 17 residues. Here the CDR3 DNA reads TGTGCCATCAAGGGTCAGGGGGACCCGTCTGGGGCCAACGTCCTGACTTTC. The encoded protein is CAIKGQGDPSGANVLTF.

This clonotype was observed a handful of times. The gene calls are TRBV7-9 and TRBJ2-1; 10 bases map to TRBD2. The CDR3 sequence is 13 residues long. V shed 5 bases and J 13 bases; nucleotides not matched to a gene: 8. Germline CDR1 is SEHNR and CDR2 is FQNEAQ (reference sequence). The CDR3, as DNA: TGTGCCAGCAGCACACGACTAGCGGGTCCTCAGTTCTTC. Protein: CASSTRLAGPQFF.

This clonotype has a count of ten or more. V and J are TRBV5-1 and TRBJ2-7; D is uncertain. Germline values: CDR1 SGHRS, CDR2 YFSETQ. This CDR3 has 14 amino acids. The ends were cut back, 0 bases at V and 3 bases at J, with 10 bases in the middle. The CDR3 DNA follows: TGCGCCAGCAGCTTGGGGCAGGCAGACTACGAGCAGTACTTC. It encodes CASSLGQADYEQYF.

This clonotype was recorded at least ten times. V is TRBV29-1 and J is TRBJ2-3; D possibly corresponds to TRBD2 (7 bases). V was clipped by 3 bases and J by 2 bases, with 12 bases between them. Germline CDR1 SQVTM, CDR2 ANQGSEA. This CDR3 comprises 14 residues. CDR3: CSVDGGGSTDTQYF. In DNA, the CDR3 is TGCAGCGTTGATGGGGGGGGCTCCACAGATACGCAGTATTTT.

This clonotype has at least ten counts. V usage is TRBV6-6 and J usage is TRBJ2-1; no clear D gene. The germline V gene has CDR1 MNHNY and CDR2 SVGAGI (reference sequence). The CDR3 contains 13 residues. V lost 1 base, J lost 10 bases, and 11 bases lay in between. CDR3 DNA sequence: TGTGCCAGCAGTTACTTAGAAGGCAAGGAGCAGTTCTTC. The encoded protein is CASSYLEGKEQFF.

This clonotype was counted ten times or more. V is TRBV27 and J is TRBJ2-1, with D hard to call. Germline CDR1 and CDR2: MNHEY and SMNVEV (reference sequence). The CDR3 loop spans 12 amino acids. The ends were cut back, 10 bases at V and 8 bases at J, with 15 bases in the middle. The DNA for the CDR3 is TGTGCCACCCTCAGTGGGATCCATGAGCAGTTCTTC. This sequence encodes CATLSGIHEQFF.

This clonotype was seen at least ten times. The chain links TRBV7-3 to TRBJ2-1; D possibly corresponds to TRBD2 (6 bases). Deletions cut 2 bases from V and 5 bases from J, with 16 bases between. This CDR3 comprises 16 residues. Germline loops: CDR1 SGHTA, CDR2 FQGTGA. CDR3 sequence reads: CASSLGYGSGDNEQFF. For the CDR3, the DNA is TGTGCCAGCAGCTTAGGTTACGGATCGGGGGACAATGAGCAGTTCTTC.

About this clonotype: One end of the junction fails to match germline, which may point to a read error. The chain carries TRBV6-1 and TRBJ2-5, with 7 bases that match TRBD1. Germline lookup yields CDR1 MNHNS and CDR2 SASEGT. This CDR3 contains 13 residues. This CDR3 is CASSHSQGMGFLF. CDR3 nucleotide sequence: TGTGCCAGCAGCCATTCACAGGGGATGGGTTTCCTCTTC.

This clonotype turned up a few times. This chain joins TRBV5-1 and TRBJ1-1; TRBD1 matches at 8 bases. The trim removed 0 bases at V and 0 bases at J, leaving 1 base unmatched. CDR1 SGHRS and CDR2 YFSETQ come from the germline V gene. The CDR3 sequence is 15 residues long. The CDR3 region is CASSLGTGLNTEAFF. The DNA of the CDR3 is TGCGCCAGCAGCTTGGGGACAGGGCTGAACACTGAAGCTTTCTTT.

On this clonotype itself: A read error may account for a junction end that differs from germline. The V and J genes are TRBV7-9 and TRBJ2-7; a weak D match, TRBD2 (5 bases). This CDR3 region has 12 residues. CDR1 and CDR2 from the germline V gene are SEHNR and FQNEAQ (reference sequence). CDR3 loop: CASSLDSKPEDF. Here the CDR3 DNA reads TGTGCCAGCAGCTTAGATTCCAAACCGGAGGACTTC.

V and J are TRBV12-3 or TRBV12-4 and TRBJ2-3; 8 bases are a match to TRBD1. The CDR3 has 16 residues. The junction had 11 bases not matched to a gene; V was cut back by 6 bases and J by 3 bases. The CDR3 DNA reads as TGTGCCAGCAGCACTGGGACAGGCAGGAAGACAGATACGCAGTATTTT. This encodes CASSTGTGRKTDTQYF.

This clonotype has at least ten counts. The chain is built from TRBV5-1 and TRBJ2-2; D possibly uses TRBD1 or TRBD2 (6 bases each). CDR1 is SGHRS, CDR2 YFSETQ, per germline. V was cut by 4 bases and J by 6 bases, with 19 bases left in between. The CDR3 length is 16 residues. CDR3 protein: CASSQRVGGAAGELFF. In DNA form, the CDR3 reads TGCGCCAGCAGCCAAAGAGTGGGGGGCGCCGCCGGGGAGCTGTTTTTT.

This clonotype was seen repeatedly, ten times or more. V gene TRBV5-1 combines with J gene TRBJ2-7; TRBD2 aligns across 9 bases. CDR1 is SGHRS and CDR2 is YFSETQ in the germline V gene. The CDR3 is 15 residues long. V was clipped by 0 bases and J by 5 bases; unmatched bases: 6. The CDR3 DNA is TGCGCCAGCAGCTTGGAGAGCGGGAGGTTCGACGAGCAGTACTTC. Translated, it gives CASSLESGRFDEQYF.

This chain connects TRBV6-5 to TRBJ1-1, with D perhaps TRBD1 (6 bases). From germline, CDR1 is MNHEY and CDR2 SVGAGI. The V gene lost 6 bases and the J gene lost 5 bases, with 13 bases spanning the gap. There are 13 residues in the CDR3. The CDR3 DNA reads as TGTGCCAGCAGGGAACAGGGTAAAACTGAAGCTTTCTTT. Translated, it gives CASREQGKTEAFF.

The table lists this clonotype with a count of one. The J gene is TRBJ2-3, the V gene TRBV19; D is unclear. The CDR3 has 15 residues. Deletions cut 3 bases from V and 5 bases from J, with 15 bases between. The germline V gene encodes CDR1 LNHDA and CDR2 SQIVND (reference sequence). CDR3 nucleotides: TGTGCCAGTAGTATTGGTGGTCTTTCAGTAGATACGCAGTATTTT. This gives the protein CASSIGGLSVDTQYF.

This clonotype was seen repeatedly, ten times or more. J is TRBJ2-7 and V is TRBV5-1, with no clear D. Germline CDR1 SGHRS, CDR2 YFSETQ. Trimming took off 0 bases at V and 0 bases at J, with 13 bases between the two ends. The CDR3 consists of 16 residues. The DNA for the CDR3 is TGCGCCAGCAGCTTGGCTTCGGGCCCCAGCTCCTACGAGCAGTACTTC. This sequence encodes CASSLASGPSSYEQYF.

This clonotype was seen repeatedly, ten times or more. This chain uses TRBV11-3 with TRBJ1-1, with TRBD1 as a possible D gene (5 bases). V was trimmed by 4 bases and J by 3 bases, leaving 9 bases between them. This CDR3 is 13 amino acids long. CDR1 is SGHNT, CDR2 YENEEA, per germline. As DNA, the CDR3 is TGTGCCAGCAGCTCCCAAGGGGACACTGAAGCTTTCTTT. It specifies CASSSQGDTEAFF.

This clonotype was detected ten times or more. The chain links TRBV20-1 to TRBJ2-3, with D perhaps being TRBD1 or TRBD2 (6 bases each). The CDR3 is made up of 14 amino acids. Germline CDR1 is DFQATT and CDR2 is SNEGSKA (reference sequence). The V end was cut by 6 bases, the J end by 4 bases, with 17 bases between. CDR3 sequence (DNA): TGCAGTGCCCCACGAGGGGGGTTTGCAGATACGCAGTATTTT. Protein sequence: CSAPRGGFADTQYF.

The chain uses TRBV11-2 and TRBJ2-1; no definite D call. V gave up 0 bases and J gave up 5 bases, with 5 bases separating them. The CDR3 has 13 amino acids. The germline gives CDR1 SGHAT, CDR2 FQNNGV. The CDR3 loop reads CASSLELNNEQFF. The CDR3 region has the DNA TGTGCCAGCAGCTTAGAACTAAACAATGAGCAGTTCTTC.

As DNA, the CDR3 is TGTGCCAGCAGGGCTAGGGGGGCTGCCTCCGGGGAGCTGTTTTTT. Its translation: CASRARGAASGELFF. The chain is built from TRBV2 and TRBJ2-2; the D gene could be TRBD1 or TRBD2 (6 bases each). The ends were cut back, 6 bases at V and 6 bases at J, with 17 bases in the middle. Germline V gene lookup returns CDR1 SNHLY and CDR2 FYNNEI. The CDR3 extends over 15 amino acids.

V gene TRBV18 combines with J gene TRBJ1-1, with D tentatively TRBD1 (5 bases). Germline-derived CDR1 and CDR2 are KGHSH and LQKENI. This CDR3 contains 14 residues. V was shortened by 3 bases and J by 6 bases, with 14 bases between the two germline ends. CDR3 bases: TGTGCCAGCTCACCCAATCAGGGTCGCGCTGAAGCTTTCTTT. This gives the protein CASSPNQGRAEAFF.

This clonotype was picked up many times. This chain joins TRBV6-1 and TRBJ2-3, with D possibly TRBD2 on 6 matching bases. CDR1 is MNHNS and CDR2 is SASEGT in the germline V gene. The CDR3 is 14 residues long. V gave up 3 bases and J gave up 2 bases, with 9 bases separating them. The CDR3 region is CASSDGDFTDTQYF. In nucleotides, the CDR3 is TGTGCCAGCAGTGATGGGGACTTCACAGATACGCAGTATTTT.

In this sample, this clonotype turned up many times. The chain has TRBV30 and TRBJ1-2; D uncertain. CDR1 and CDR2 from the germline V gene are GTSNPN and SVGIG (reference sequence). The CDR3 has 13 residues. The V gene lost 2 bases and the J gene lost 8 bases, with 15 bases spanning the gap. The chain's CDR3 is CAWSSPGWRGYTF. CDR3 nucleotides: TGTGCCTGGAGTTCGCCGGGTTGGCGAGGCTACACCTTC.

This clonotype was recorded at least ten times. This chain joins TRBV28 and TRBJ2-2; TRBD1 aligns across 8 bases. This CDR3 is 15 amino acids long. The J segment lost 5 bases and the V segment lost 8 bases, leaving 10 bases of the junction unmatched. CDR1 MDHEN and CDR2 SYDVKM come from the germline V gene. CDR3 sequence: CASGSPGGRTGELFF. The CDR3 DNA reads as TGTGCCAGCGGGTCACCAGGGGGCCGGACCGGGGAGCTGTTTTTT. The whole variable domain, filled in from reference TRBV28 and TRBJ2-2, reads DVKVTQSSRYLVKRTGEKVFLECVQDMDHENMFWYRQDPGLGLRLIYFSYDVKMKEKGDIPEGYSVSREKKERFSLILESASTNQTSMYLCASGSPGGRTGELFFGEGSRLTVL.

This clonotype was detected ten times or more. The gene calls are TRBV20-1 and TRBJ2-1; the match to TRBD2 covers 9 bases. V dropped 2 bases and J dropped 9; count of bases not matched to a gene: 8. The germline V gene encodes CDR1 DFQATT and CDR2 SNEGSKA (reference sequence). The CDR3 runs 14 residues. This CDR3 is CSARSSGGRSEQFF. Written as DNA, the CDR3 is TGCAGTGCTAGATCCAGCGGGGGGCGTAGTGAGCAGTTCTTC.

This clonotype was seen ten or more times. This rearrangement joins TRBV7-9 to TRBJ2-1, with TRBD2 identical over 16 bases. After removal of 5 bases from V and 9 bases from J, the junction contained 10 bases not matched to a gene. The CDR3 contains 17 residues. The germline V gene has CDR1 SEHNR and CDR2 FQNEAQ (reference sequence). The CDR3: CASSPPGLAGGPAEQFF. The CDR3 DNA follows: TGTGCCAGCAGCCCTCCGGGACTAGCGGGAGGGCCCGCTGAGCAGTTCTTC.

This clonotype was found many times. The rearrangement links TRBV7-9 to TRBJ2-5; unclear D gene. Germline CDR1 and CDR2: SEHNR and FQNEAQ (reference sequence). CDR3 size: 12 residues. Trimming cost V 3 bases and J 5 bases, with 7 bases left between them. This CDR3 is CASSFHRETQYF. CDR3 nucleotide sequence: TGTGCCAGCAGCTTTCATCGGGAGACCCAGTACTTC.

This clonotype occurred a few times. V is TRBV19 and J is TRBJ1-5; no reliable D call. CDR1 and CDR2 from the germline V gene are LNHDA and SQIVND (reference sequence). The CDR3 is made up of 13 amino acids. Trimming removed 4 bases at V and 3 bases at J, with 7 bases between. CDR3 nucleotides: TGTGCCAGTAGTAGGGGTGCCAATCAGCCCCAGCATTTT. Protein sequence: CASSRGANQPQHF.

This clonotype was observed many times. This rearrangement joins TRBV5-5 to TRBJ1-4; D remains unclear. Germline CDR1 SGHKS, CDR2 YYEKEE (reference sequence). CDR3 length: 17 amino acids. Trimming took 0 bases from V and 0 from J, leaving 12 bases between them. CDR3 residues: CASSLADNPATNEKLFF. CDR3 bases: TGTGCCAGCAGCTTGGCTGACAACCCGGCAACTAATGAAAAACTGTTTTTT.